Presented here are 32 T cell receptor beta chains from one specimen sequenced in a study of OX40 agonist ivuxolimab in advanced cancers. TCRdb's table, derived via immunoSEQ multiplex PCR, lists solely in-frame clones and lacks some. The table lists about 46,000 clones, 88% of them singletons. The specimen comprised CD4+ or CD8+ T cells sorted from blood, sampled in a trial of the OX40 agonist ivuxolimab. These receptors were collected from an adult with an advanced solid tumor such as melanoma, head and neck, liver or kidney cancer.

The chain joins TRBV2 to TRBJ1-3; D is undetermined. There are 15 residues in the CDR3. Trimming took 2 bases from V and 2 from J, leaving 10 bases between them. From germline, CDR1 is SNHLY and CDR2 FYNNEI. Here the CDR3 reads CASSETDLPGNTIYF. The CDR3 nucleotides read TGTGCCAGCAGTGAAACGGACCTTCCTGGAAACACCATATATTTT. Full variable domain (outside the CDR3, taken from reference TRBV2 and TRBJ1-3): EPEVTQTPSHQVTQMGQEVILRCVPISNHLYFYWYRQILGQKVEFLVSFYNNEISEKSEIFDDQFSVERPDGSNFTLKIRSTKLEDSAMYFCASSETDLPGNTIYFGEGSWLTVV.

The genes are TRBV28 and TRBJ2-1; possibly TRBD1 for D (6 bases). Germline assignment: CDR1 MDHEN and CDR2 SYDVKM. CDR3 length: 14 amino acids. Trimming left V 6 bases short and J 1 base short, with 10 bases between. The DNA of the CDR3 is TGTGCCAGCAGCTACGACAGGTCCTACAATGAGCAGTTCTTC. This gives the protein CASSYDRSYNEQFF.

The chain employs TRBV4-1 and TRBJ2-7; D gene uncertain. The CDR3 has 14 residues. Trimming took 3 bases from V and 0 from J, leaving 9 bases between them. The germline V gene encodes CDR1 MGHRA and CDR2 YSYEKL. CDR3 protein: CASSHPRSSYEQYF. Written as DNA, the CDR3 is TGCGCCAGCAGCCACCCACGGTCCTCCTACGAGCAGTACTTC.

The genes are TRBV19 and TRBJ2-2; unclear D gene. Trimming cost V 3 bases and J 3 bases, with 8 bases left between them. This CDR3 contains 14 residues. Germline V lookup: CDR1 LNHDA, CDR2 SQIVND (reference sequence). The DNA for the CDR3 is TGTGCCAGTAGTATGGCAGGCTACACCGGGGAGCTGTTTTTT. This codes for CASSMAGYTGELFF. Drawing the rest from reference TRBV19 and TRBJ2-2, the complete variable domain is DGGITQSPKYLFRKEGQNVTLSCEQNLNHDAMYWYRQDPGQGLRLIYYSQIVNDFQKGDIAEGYSVSREKKESFPLTVTSAQKNPTAFYLCASSMAGYTGELFFGEGSRLTVL.

The J gene is TRBJ2-7, the V gene TRBV7-8; TRBD1 is a possible D gene (5 bases). From germline, CDR1 is SGHVS and CDR2 FQNEAQ. The CDR3 is 15 residues long. V shed 2 bases and J shed 1 base, with 12 bases lying between them. The CDR3: CASSLIREFSYEQYF. CDR3 DNA: TGTGCCAGCAGCTTAATCAGGGAATTTTCCTACGAGCAGTACTTC.

This chain links TRBV5-6 with TRBJ2-1, with 7 bases lining up with TRBD2. Germline V gene data show CDR1 as SGHDT and CDR2 as YYEEEE. V was pared by 1 base and J by 4 bases, with 5 bases of the junction left unmatched. The CDR3 is 15 amino acids. The CDR3 protein is CASSLSPSGYNEQFF. Here the CDR3 DNA reads TGTGCCAGCAGCTTGTCGCCTAGCGGTTACAATGAGCAGTTCTTC.

The rearrangement joins TRBV4-1 to TRBJ2-5; tentatively, D is TRBD2 (5 bases). Germline V gene lookup returns CDR1 MGHRA and CDR2 YSYEKL. Trimming pared 4 bases from V and 2 bases from J, leaving 11 bases between. CDR3 size: 14 residues. In nucleotides, the CDR3 is TGCGCCAGCAGCCCTTTTTCGGGGCAAGAGACCCAGTACTTC. It encodes CASSPFSGQETQYF.

The V and J genes are TRBV7-9 and TRBJ2-7; D is possibly TRBD2 (6 bases). The V end lost 5 bases, the J end lost 2 bases, and 10 bases lay between the germline ends. The CDR3 is 13 amino acids. Germline CDR1 SEHNR, CDR2 FQNEAQ (reference sequence). The CDR3 is CASSPGGAYEQYF. The DNA for the CDR3 is TGTGCCAGCAGCCCCGGGGGTGCCTACGAGCAGTACTTC.

The rearrangement joins TRBV2 to TRBJ1-1; D is unresolved. The V end lost 5 bases, the J end lost 3 bases, and 13 bases lay between the germline ends. The CDR3 has 14 residues. Per the germline V gene, CDR1 is SNHLY and CDR2 is FYNNEI. The CDR3 sequence: CASSLAIRDTEAFF. The CDR3 DNA is TGTGCCAGCAGTTTAGCAATCCGTGACACTGAAGCTTTCTTT.

The V gene is TRBV10-1, the J gene TRBJ2-6, with a weak D call TRBD1 (5 bases). The V end was cut by 5 bases, the J end by 4 bases, with 9 bases between. The CDR3 has 14 residues. Germline V gene data show CDR1 as WNHNN and CDR2 as SYGVQD (reference sequence). The CDR3, as DNA: TGCGCCAGCAGTCAGGGTTCGGGGGCCAACGTCCTGACTTTC. Protein sequence: CASSQGSGANVLTF.

The chain is built from TRBV28 and TRBJ2-7, with 7 bases lining up with TRBD2. CDR1 is MDHEN, CDR2 SYDVKM, per germline. With V trimmed by 5 bases and J by 12 bases, 10 bases remained unmatched. This CDR3 has 12 residues. CDR3 amino acids: CASSRGGGRPYF. The DNA of the CDR3 is TGTGCCAGCAGTCGCGGGGGTGGGCGGCCGTACTTC.

The rearrangement joins TRBV7-6 to TRBJ1-1; D is ambiguous. CDR1 is SGHVS and CDR2 is FNYEAQ in the germline V gene. V was trimmed by 1 base and J by 6 bases, leaving 9 bases between them. This CDR3 is 13 amino acids long. The CDR3 spells CASSLGEHAEAFF. DNA for the CDR3: TGTGCCAGCAGCTTAGGGGAACATGCTGAAGCTTTCTTT.

This chain connects TRBV30 to TRBJ2-3; the match to TRBD1 covers 10 bases. CDR1 is GTSNPN, CDR2 SVGIG, per germline (reference sequence). The V gene end was trimmed by 1 base and the J gene end by 4 bases; junction bases not matched to a gene: 2. This CDR3 is built from 14 residues. For the CDR3, the DNA is TGTGCCTGGAGTGCTGGGACAGGGGCAGATACGCAGTATTTT. Translating it yields CAWSAGTGADTQYF.

The rearrangement links TRBV5-1 to TRBJ2-7; possibly TRBD2 for D (8 bases). V was pared by 2 bases and J by 4 bases, with 19 bases between. Looked up from germline, CDR1 is SGHRS and CDR2 is YFSETQ. The CDR3 is made up of 16 amino acids. The CDR3 nucleotides are TGCGCCAGCAGCTTAAGCGGGGGACAGCCCCGATACGAGCAGTACTTC. Encoded protein: CASSLSGGQPRYEQYF.

The V gene is TRBV5-4, the J gene TRBJ1-4; no reliable D call. V dropped 4 bases and J dropped 0 bases, with 7 bases sitting between them. Germline CDR1 is SGHNT and CDR2 is YYREEE (reference sequence). The CDR3 is 14 amino acids. The CDR3 DNA reads as TGTGCCAGCAGCCTCGACTCAACTAATGAAAAACTGTTTTTT. This codes for CASSLDSTNEKLFF.

The V gene is TRBV4-3, the J gene TRBJ1-3; a weak D match, TRBD1 (5 bases). Germline CDR1 is LGHNA and CDR2 is YSLEER. The CDR3 is 13 residues long. Trimming removed 1 base at V and 7 bases at J, with 8 bases between. DNA for the CDR3: TGCGCCAGCAGCCAAGGAAAGGGGAACACCATATATTTT. The encoded protein is CASSQGKGNTIYF.

The chain recombines TRBV4-3 with TRBJ1-2; no clear D. This CDR3 has 13 residues. Germline V gene lookup returns CDR1 LGHNA and CDR2 YSLEER. Trimming removed 5 bases at V and 1 base at J, with 8 bases between. The CDR3 DNA reads as TGCGCCAGCAGCGGAGAGGGTAACTATGGCTACACCTTC. Its protein product is CASSGEGNYGYTF.

The V and J genes are TRBV12-5 and TRBJ1-6; TRBD1 aligns across 7 bases. Looked up from germline, CDR1 is LGHNT and CDR2 is FRNRAP. This CDR3 has 15 amino acids. V dropped 10 bases and J dropped 2; count of bases not matched to a gene: 8. This CDR3 reads CAKWGDSPYNSPLHF. Here the CDR3 DNA reads TGTGCTAAGTGGGGGGACAGCCCCTATAATTCACCCCTCCACTTT.

The chain carries TRBV4-1 and TRBJ1-1; D is perhaps TRBD1 (6 bases). Germline V CDR1 and CDR2: MGHRA, YSYEKL. The CDR3 is made up of 13 amino acids. With 2 bases removed from V and 4 bases from J, the gap between germline ends came to 8 bases. CDR3: CASSQRGSTEAFF. The CDR3 DNA follows: TGCGCCAGCAGCCAAAGGGGGAGCACTGAAGCTTTCTTT.

V and J are TRBV10-1 and TRBJ2-5, with 7 nucleotides matching TRBD1. CDR3 length equals 13 residues. The V segment lost 3 bases and the J segment 4 bases; nucleotides outside the gene matches: 2. Germline-derived CDR1 and CDR2 are WNHNN and SYGVQD (reference sequence). The CDR3 DNA reads as TGCGCCAGCAGTGAACACAGGGGAGAGACCCAGTACTTC. Translation: CASSEHRGETQYF.

This clone was detected once. The chain is built from TRBV5-3 and TRBJ1-2; weak D call: TRBD1 (5 bases). TRBV5-3 is noted as an ORF with a role that remains uncertain. The CDR3 covers 14 residues. Trimming removed 0 bases at V and 4 bases at J, with 10 bases between. The CDR3 DNA reads TGTGCCAGAAGCTTGGTGGGGCGCAGCTATGGCTACACCTTC. Its protein is CARSLVGRSYGYTF.

A few counts support this clone. This sequence joins TRBV5-1 and TRBJ2-5; 9 bases fit TRBD1. The CDR3 runs 18 residues. In germline, CDR1 is SGHRS, CDR2 YFSETQ. The V gene end was trimmed by 0 bases and the J gene end by 7 bases; junction bases not matched to a gene: 16. CDR3 sequence reads: CASSLVPATGGRVGTQYF. CDR3 coding DNA: TGCGCCAGCAGCTTGGTGCCGGCTACAGGGGGCAGGGTTGGGACCCAGTACTTC.

This clone was observed once. This chain joins TRBV28 and TRBJ1-2; 7 positions match TRBD1. With 7 bases clipped from V and 3 bases from J, the junction kept 8 bases outside the gene matches. CDR3 length: 14 amino acids. The germline CDR1 and CDR2 sequences are MDHEN and SYDVKM. CDR3 sequence (DNA): TGTGCCAGCAATCGACAGGGCGAGGACTATGGCTACACCTTC. Its protein is CASNRQGEDYGYTF.

About this clone itself: This CDR3 is also generated by other DNA sequences in the sample. The gene calls are TRBV5-1 and TRBJ2-7; 13 nucleotides align to TRBD2. The CDR3 is 14 amino acids. CDR1 and CDR2 (germline): SGHRS, YFSETQ. After removal of 3 bases from V and 6 bases from J, the junction contained 3 bases not matched to a gene. The CDR3 loop reads CASSSGLAGAEQYF. The CDR3 region has the DNA TGCGCCAGCAGCTCCGGACTAGCGGGAGCCGAGCAGTACTTC.

This rearrangement joins TRBV7-9 to TRBJ1-1; TRBD1 matches 10 bases. This CDR3 has 14 amino acids. V was pared by 5 bases and J by 1 base, with 1 base of the junction left unmatched. Germline CDR1 SEHNR, CDR2 FQNEAQ (reference sequence). The CDR3 DNA follows: TGTGCCAGCAGCCGACAGGGGGCGAACACTGAAGCTTTCTTT. It specifies CASSRQGANTEAFF.

This chain links TRBV6-5 with TRBJ2-5, with D perhaps TRBD1 (6 bases). Germline V gene sequence: CDR1 MNHEY, CDR2 SVGAGI. This CDR3 region has 14 residues. The ends were cut back, 2 bases at V and 4 bases at J, with 11 bases in the middle. The CDR3 DNA follows: TGTGCCAGCAGTTACAGGGTGGACAGAGAGACCCAGTACTTC. As protein: CASSYRVDRETQYF.

The chain uses TRBV6-5 and TRBJ2-7; D possibly corresponds to TRBD1 (6 bases). CDR3 length: 14 residues. CDR1 and CDR2 (germline): MNHEY, SVGAGI. Trimming removed 6 bases at V and 3 bases at J, with 15 bases between. CDR3 in DNA: TGTGCCAGCAGCCTCAGGGGCCCAAACTACGAGCAGTACTTC. This sequence encodes CASSLRGPNYEQYF.

V usage is TRBV6-5 and J usage is TRBJ2-7, with D unresolved. Germline CDR1 and CDR2: MNHEY and SVGAGI. V was shortened by 4 bases and J by 4 bases, with 14 bases between the two germline ends. The CDR3 has 14 amino acids. CDR3: CASSLDPIGYEQYF. Here the CDR3 DNA reads TGTGCCAGCAGTTTAGACCCCATCGGGTACGAGCAGTACTTC.

The chain is built from TRBV7-6 and TRBJ2-5; D might be TRBD1 or TRBD2, each matching 5 bases. The DNA end favors TRBJ2-7, so the J call may be wrong. This CDR3 spans 14 amino acids. Per the germline V gene, CDR1 is SGHVS and CDR2 is FNYEAQ. This CDR3 is CASSLGLGAYEQYF. The CDR3 DNA reads as TGTGCCAGCAGCTTAGGGTTGGGGGCCTACGAGCAGTACTTC.

V usage is TRBV6-6 and J usage is TRBJ1-1; no definite D call. The CDR3 is made up of 13 amino acids. The germline gives CDR1 MNHNY, CDR2 SVGAGI (reference sequence). V lost 2 bases, J lost 10 bases, and 14 bases lay in between. The CDR3 DNA reads as TGTGCCAGCAGTTACGGCCATCCCCAAGGAGCTTTCTTT. The encoded protein is CASSYGHPQGAFF.

The chain joins TRBV5-1 to TRBJ2-5, with 8 positions matching TRBD1. This CDR3 is 14 amino acids long. Trimming removed 2 bases from V and 5 bases from J; junction bases left unmatched: 5. Germline CDR1 and CDR2: SGHRS and YFSETQ. The CDR3, as DNA: TGCGCCAGCAGCTTCGGACAGGGCGGGGAGACCCAGTACTTC. This encodes CASSFGQGGETQYF.

J is TRBJ2-7 and V is TRBV14; D perhaps matches TRBD1 (5 bases). Trimming took 4 bases from V and 9 from J, leaving 16 bases between them. There are 13 residues in the CDR3. Germline V gene sequence: CDR1 SGHDN, CDR2 FVKESK. Here the CDR3 DNA reads TGTGCCAGCAGCCGTTCAGGGCACTGGGTGCAGTACTTC. This translates into CASSRSGHWVQYF.